The clone carrying this TCR beta chain was counted many times. This entry is derived from a study of cytomegalovirus exposure and HLA in healthy donors. Germline V gives CDR1 LGHNA, CDR2 YSLEER. The germline V and J ends were trimmed by 0 bases and 5 bases, with 11 bases remaining between them. This CDR3 has 14 amino acids. PCR used 60 Vbeta primers and 13 Jbeta primers. Profiling relied on immunoSEQ multiplex PCR, and the TCRdb table lists in-frame clones only, not all of them. The sample has around 74,000 clones, less than 80% seen once. Sequenced sample: PBMCs. This clonotype originated in a man aged 25-45 years in good health and CMV-seronegative. The chain combines TRBV4-3 with TRBJ2-7; a weak D match, TRBD1 (5 bases). This chain's CDR3 is CASSQDPRADEQYF. The CDR3 DNA reads as TGCGCCAGCAGCCAAGATCCCAGGGCCGACGAGCAGTACTTC.